The source of this T cell receptor beta chain is a study of tissue T cells after allogeneic stem cell transplantation. Study context: Steroid-refractory graft-versus-host disease after allogeneic hematopoietic cell transplant qualified adults for prospective research-autopsy enrollment. Recipient PBMCs from before transplant existed for about 5 GVHD patients. Smaller viable blood or marrow samples skipped sorting for direct DNA extraction.

Produced via immunoSEQ multiplex PCR; TCRdb's table is partial and in-frame only. Among some 28,000 clones listed, over 75% were seen once. The germline V and J ends were trimmed by 5 bases and 9 bases, with 11 bases remaining between them. Germline CDR1 LNHDA, CDR2 SQIVND (reference sequence). There are 12 residues in the CDR3. The receptor was derived from a woman aged 18 to 55 who later had graft-versus-host disease after an allogeneic stem cell transplant. V usage is TRBV19 and J usage is TRBJ2-1; D might be TRBD1 (6 bases). This specimen consisted of blood, obtained before transplantation. CDR3 amino acids: CASSPRGGEQFF. For the CDR3, the DNA is TGTGCCAGTAGTCCCAGGGGTGGTGAGCAGTTCTTC.